A selection of T cell receptor beta chains follows, all from one sample in a study of blood T cells in healthy people across ages. From the 5' RACE reads, TCRdb called clonotypes with MiXCR, one entry per CDR3 protein. The sample includes about 670,000 distinct CDR3 sequences, less than 45% of them seen just once. The specimen sequenced was blood. These receptors came from a man older than 75 in good health. The CDR3 runs from the conserved cysteine through the conserved F or W. Each record gives: CDR3 length, V gene, J gene, D gene, clone size, CDR3 protein, CDR3 DNA. A D gene is named only where the DNA matches it firmly. Clone size appears in some rows only: once, few, many, or a class for an expanded clone.

21,TRBV6-5,TRBJ1-6,.,.,CASSYPREGRVLSSYNSPLHF,TGTGCCAGCAGTTACCCACGAGAGGGCAGGGTGCTCAGCTCCTATAATTCACCCCTCCACTTT
16,TRBV5-1,TRBJ2-3,.,.,CASSLLTGLRTDTQYF,TGCGCCAGCAGCCTCCTCACAGGGCTTCGCACAGATACGCAGTATTTT
14,TRBV20-1,TRBJ2-1,TRBD2,.,CSAISSGLYNEQLF,TGCAGTGCCATTTCTAGCGGCTTATACAATGAGCAGTTGTTC
15,TRBV28,TRBJ2-5,TRBD2,.,CASIIFPLAKETQYF,TGTGCCAGCATCATATTCCCACTAGCGAAAGAGACCCAGTACTTC
13,TRBV20-1,TRBJ2-1,.,.,CSAIENTAGEQFF,TGCAGTGCTATTGAAAACACAGCAGGCGAGCAGTTCTTC
14,TRBV7-2,TRBJ1-4,TRBD1,.,CASRPGQNNEKLFF,TGTGCCAGCAGGCCGGGACAGAATAATGAAAAACTGTTTTTT
13,TRBV5-1,TRBJ1-1,.,.,CASSLGTYTEAFF,TGCGCCAGCAGCTTGGGCACTTACACTGAAGCTTTCTTT
15,TRBV27,TRBJ1-6,TRBD1,.,CASSSAEGAGSPLHF,TGTGCCAGCAGTTCCGCTGAGGGGGCAGGGTCACCCCTCCACTTT
14,TRBV27,TRBJ2-7,TRBD1,few,CASRGTGGPYEQYF,TGTGCCAGCAGGGGGACAGGGGGGCCCTACGAGCAGTACTTC
16,TRBV2,TRBJ2-2,TRBD1,once,CASSEGRQGWAGELFF,TGTGCCAGCAGTGAAGGGAGACAGGGATGGGCCGGGGAGCTGTTTTTT
15,TRBV3-1,TRBJ1-1,.,.,CASSLRGGGNTEAFF,TGTGCCAGCAGCCTACGGGGAGGGGGGAACACTGAAGCTTTCTTT
16,TRBV4-3,TRBJ1-2,.,.,CASSQDISGSNYGYTF,TGCGCCAGCAGCCAAGATATCTCTGGATCGAACTATGGCTACACCTTC
16,TRBV5-1,TRBJ2-7,TRBD1,few,CASRITPGQGPGEQYF,TGCGCCAGCAGGATTACTCCGGGACAGGGACCCGGGGAGCAGTACTTC
14,TRBV27,TRBJ2-7,TRBD2,.,CASSDREGSYEQYF,TGTGCCAGCAGCGACCGGGAGGGGTCCTACGAGCAGTACTTC
15,TRBV7-6,TRBJ1-6,.,.,CASSPEQGNNSPLHF,TGTGCCAGCAGCCCTGAACAGGGTAATAATTCACCCCTCCACTTT